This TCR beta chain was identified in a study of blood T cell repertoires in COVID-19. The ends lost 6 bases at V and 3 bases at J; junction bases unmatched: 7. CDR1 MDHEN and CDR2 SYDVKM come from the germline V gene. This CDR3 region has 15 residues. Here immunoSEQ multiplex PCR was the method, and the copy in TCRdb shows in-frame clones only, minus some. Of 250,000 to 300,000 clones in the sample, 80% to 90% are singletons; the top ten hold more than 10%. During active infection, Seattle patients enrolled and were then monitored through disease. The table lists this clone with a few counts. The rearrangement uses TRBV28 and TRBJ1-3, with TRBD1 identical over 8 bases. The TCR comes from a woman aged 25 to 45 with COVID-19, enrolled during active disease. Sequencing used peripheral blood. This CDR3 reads CASRTYTGGGNTIYF. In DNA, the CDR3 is TGTGCCAGCAGAACCTACACAGGGGGTGGAAACACCATATATTTT.